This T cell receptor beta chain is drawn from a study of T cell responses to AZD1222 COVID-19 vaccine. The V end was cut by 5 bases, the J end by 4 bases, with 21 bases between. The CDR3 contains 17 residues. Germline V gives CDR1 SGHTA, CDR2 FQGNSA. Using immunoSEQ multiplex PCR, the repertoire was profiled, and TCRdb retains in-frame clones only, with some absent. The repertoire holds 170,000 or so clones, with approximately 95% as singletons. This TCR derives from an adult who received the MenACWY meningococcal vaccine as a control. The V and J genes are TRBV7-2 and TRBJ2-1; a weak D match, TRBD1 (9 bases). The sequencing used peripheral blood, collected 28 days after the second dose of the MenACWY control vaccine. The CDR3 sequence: CASSPGGGTGLYNEQFF. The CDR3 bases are TGTGCCAGCAGCCCCGGGGGGGGGACAGGGCTATACAATGAGCAGTTCTTC.